The clone carrying this T cell receptor beta chain was seen many times. Beta-chain TCR CDR3 regions were amplified from RNA transcripts. HTBI primers primed a first-round RT-PCR, and a second-round multiplex PCR followed. A single record per CDR3 protein comes from TCRdb applying MiXCR to the multiplex PCR reads. The sample carries 900,000 to 1,200,000 distinct CDR3 sequences, about 36% recorded once. This specimen comes from a study of Graves' ophthalmopathy and Graves' hyperthyroidism. The V end lost 2 bases, the J end lost 5 bases, and 13 bases lay between the germline ends. The CDR3 extends over 14 amino acids. Germline CDR1 reads SGHDT; CDR2 reads YYEEEE.

This clonotype was obtained from an adult man with Graves' hyperthyroidism. This chain links TRBV5-6 with TRBJ1-1; D perhaps matches TRBD1 (6 bases). The specimen sequenced was peripheral blood or thyroid tissue (not recorded which). The DNA for the CDR3 is TGTGCCAGCAGCTTTTTCAACAGGGTAACTGAAGCTTTCTTT. This sequence encodes CASSFFNRVTEAFF.